This record looks at one TCR beta chain sequence and its context. Its recognized antigen is unknown. Nothing much larger sits one base from this clone, and base qualities are not available. For CDR1 and CDR2, the germline V gene (reference sequence) lists LNHDA and SQIVND. The cysteine opens and the phenylalanine closes a CDR3 of 16 amino acids. Only CDR3 DNA remains: 48 bases, in frame from the first base. Relative to germline, V is missing 3 bases and J is missing 6 bases, with 9 bases of the junction outside any gene match. The sample comes from a study of T cells in Graves' hyperthyroidism and ophthalmopathy (dated 2019 in TCRdb). With regard to the full study: Peripheral blood was collected at initial diagnosis, before any treatment. A discovery cohort of about 95 patients, about 40 with Graves' ophthalmopathy and approximately 60 with stable Graves' hyperthyroidism, was used to find distinguishing TCR V-J signatures. Prospective prediction of ophthalmopathy was tested in an independent validation cohort consisting of fewer than 20 hyperthyroidism patients and some 17 patients who later progressed to ophthalmopathy. The 80 to 100 discovery patients were randomly divided into training and test sets at a 7:3 ratio. The study also compared thyroid tissue and blood T-cell repertoires from several Graves' hyperthyroidism patients. Once sampling was done, hyperthyroidism patients were given methimazole at a starting dose of 30 mg daily, whereas ophthalmopathy patients were given high-dose intravenous methylprednisolone. TCR Vbeta CDR3 sequencing of fewer than 150 peripheral blood samples (43 ophthalmopathy, about 75 hyperthyroidism and roughly 17 progressor patients) is reported in the paper.

General conclusions and limits of the study: No statistical method was used to set the sample size in advance, and investigators knew the group allocation. A model built on a 13 V-J signature distinguished ophthalmopathy from stable hyperthyroidism, reaching 87.88% sensitivity and about 81% specificity in cross-validation and 80%/75% in testing. Most expanded thyroid clonotypes (frequency above 0.001) were also detected in blood, suggesting blood repertoires may reflect thyroid immune responses. In validation, the model predicted progression to ophthalmopathy with over 65% sensitivity and approximately 78% specificity, a median of about 6 months before onset.

A patient counted as having stable Graves' hyperthyroidism if no progression to ophthalmopathy occurred over 18 months of follow-up. Hyperthyroidism patients were newly diagnosed, with disease duration under 2 months, and aged 18 to 65 years. Any patient with an uncontrolled infection, another autoimmune disease, pregnancy or lactation was excluded. Diagnoses were based on clinical symptoms, serum thyroxine and TRAb, thyroid ultrasound and orbital computed tomography. PBMCs were isolated from approximately 10 ml of fresh peripheral blood by Ficoll-Paque density gradient centrifugation. Total RNA was extracted with Trizol reagent, and quality was checked on an Agilent 2100 Bioanalyzer. The TCR beta CDR3 regions were amplified from RNA transcripts. The TCR CDR3 was subjected to a first round of RT-PCR using the HTBI primer set and the Qiagen OneStep RT-PCR kit. Libraries were constructed in a second round of multiplex PCR, after which size selection and purification were carried out. Paired-end sequencing of the libraries was performed with 100 bp reads on an Illumina HiSeq2000. The original methods were these. SOAPnuke was used to process the raw data, removing reads that contained adapters or uncalled bases, had a mean Phred below 15, or lacked an exact match to the constant primer or identifier. High-quality paired reads were merged with COPE v1.2.5, and unique nucleotide sequences were defined as clonotypes. MiTCR v1.1 was used to align the clonotypes against IMGT TRBV, TRBD and TRBJ reference segments. The analysis was restricted to V-J combinations with a frequency above 0.0001, which together covered 98% to 99.2% of the repertoires. The TCS score was defined as the ratio of F50 (clonal expansion) to E x V (chaos), calculated using BLOSUM62-based TCRdist between CDR3 peptides within each V-J. Welch's t-statistics and random forest reduced several hundred V-J features to 10 to 15, which were used in a naive Bayes classifier (R e1071). TCRdb itself trimmed the public reads at Q25 with fastp, ran MiXCR and retained productive beta chains. CDR3 protein sequences are deduplicated, and each keeps its most common genes and DNA. TCRdb's processing, not the authors' own work, is the source of the V and J calls. The sample profile shows about 350,000 distinct CDR3 sequences; 15% to 20% of them were found once. About 4% of the sample is held by the ten biggest clonotypes.

The receptor chain draws on TRBV19 and TRBJ1-5; 9 nucleotides in the junction match TRBD1. The sequencing input was blood. The TCR was taken from a woman younger than 35 with Graves' hyperthyroidism. In nucleotide form, the sequence is TGTGCCAGTAGTATGCCGGTTGGGACAGGGCGTCAGCCCCAGCATTTT. The resulting protein is CASSMPVGTGRQPQHF. When the CDR3 is completed using the reference TRBV19 and TRBJ1-5 genes on either side, the full variable domain is DGGITQSPKYLFRKEGQNVTLSCEQNLNHDAMYWYRQDPGQGLRLIYYSQIVNDFQKGDIAEGYSVSREKKESFPLTVTSAQKNPTAFYLCASSMPVGTGRQPQHFGDGTRLSIL.